These 28 T cell receptor beta chains were sequenced from one sample in a study of cytomegalovirus exposure and HLA in healthy donors (dated by TCRdb to about 2017). Library preparation was by the immunoSEQ multiplex PCR assay. For the multiplex PCR, a mixture combining 60 forward primers for TCR Vbeta segments and 13 reverse primers for TCR Jbeta segments was used. TCRdb holds this immuneACCESS table with in-frame rearrangements only. Some clones are missing; in checked studies, unresolved V genes explain under half, and the rest has no known cause. This sample has roughly 190,000 clones in its table, and 77% of those were observed once. The biggest ten clones account for around 2.2% of the sample. The source material was PBMCs. These receptors all come from a woman in her 30s in good health and CMV-seropositive.

The chain recombines TRBV7-2 with TRBJ2-1, with 8 bases aligning to TRBD2. Looked up from germline, CDR1 is SGHTA and CDR2 is FQGNSA. With V trimmed by 4 bases and J by 3 bases, 2 bases remained unmatched. The CDR3 is made up of 14 amino acids. CDR3 residues: CASSSSGGYNEQFF. The CDR3 DNA is TGTGCCAGCAGCTCGAGCGGGGGCTACAATGAGCAGTTCTTC.

The chain recombines TRBV10-1 with TRBJ2-3, with D perhaps TRBD2 (6 bases). Germline-derived CDR1 and CDR2 are WNHNN and SYGVQD (reference sequence). The CDR3 loop spans 21 amino acids. Between the trimmed V and J ends, which lost 5 bases and 1 base, there was a span of 31 bases. The CDR3 reads CASSNPIPKGARGSGTDTQYF. CDR3 DNA sequence: TGCGCCAGCAGTAACCCCATCCCGAAAGGGGCGCGGGGTTCGGGCACAGATACGCAGTATTTT.

The chain uses TRBV7-3 and TRBJ2-2, with 9 bases matching TRBD2. Germline V lookup: CDR1 SGHTA, CDR2 FQGTGA. The CDR3 sequence is 16 residues long. The trim removed 4 bases at V and 8 bases at J, leaving 11 bases unmatched. CDR3 sequence: CASSYGLARVSGELFF. In DNA, the CDR3 is TGTGCCAGCAGCTACGGACTAGCGAGGGTTTCTGGGGAGCTGTTTTTT.

In its sample, this clone was seen a few times. V is TRBV9 and J is TRBJ2-1; TRBD2 aligns across 10 bases. CDR3 length equals 18 residues. After removal of 4 bases from V and 2 bases from J, the junction contained 12 bases not matched to a gene. Germline V gene data show CDR1 as SGDLS and CDR2 as YYNGEE. For the CDR3, the DNA is TGTGCCAGCAGCCAAGATGTGGGACTAGCGCTCACCTACAATGAGCAGTTCTTC. Amino acids: CASSQDVGLALTYNEQFF.

This clone was recorded a few times. The chain links TRBV6-1 to TRBJ2-7; the D is unclear. Germline V gives CDR1 MNHNS, CDR2 SASEGT. The CDR3 is made up of 11 amino acids. The ends were cut back, 6 bases at V and 4 bases at J, with 7 bases in the middle. In nucleotides, the CDR3 is TGTGCCAGCAGCGGTTTTTACGAGCAGTACTTC. Protein sequence: CASSGFYEQYF.

The V gene is TRBV7-2, the J gene TRBJ2-7, with D hard to call. The CDR3 is made up of 13 amino acids. Germline assignment: CDR1 SGHTA and CDR2 FQGNSA. Trimming cost V 8 bases and J 4 bases, with 15 bases left between them. Here the CDR3 DNA reads TGTGCCAGCGGCCCTCGTAGAGGTTACGAGCAGTACTTC. Translating it yields CASGPRRGYEQYF. The full variable domain, completed using reference TRBV7-2 and TRBJ2-7, is GAGVSQSPSNKVTEKGKDVELRCDPISGHTALYWYRQSLGQGLEFLIYFQGNSAPDKSGLPSDRFSAERTGGSVSTLTIQRTQQEDSAVYLCASGPRRGYEQYFGPGTRLTVT.

The rearrangement links TRBV30 to TRBJ2-7; TRBD2 aligns across 9 bases. Per the germline V gene, CDR1 is GTSNPN and CDR2 is SVGIG (reference sequence). This CDR3 comprises 14 residues. The V segment lost 2 bases and the J segment 2 bases; nucleotides outside the gene matches: 4. In DNA form, the CDR3 reads TGTGCCTGGAGTCTAGCGGGGAGGACCTACGAGCAGTACTTC. Translating gives CAWSLAGRTYEQYF.

The rearrangement uses TRBV5-1 and TRBJ2-3; perhaps TRBD2 as D (6 bases). Germline V CDR1 and CDR2: SGHRS, YFSETQ. CDR3 size: 14 residues. Trimming cost V 0 bases and J 4 bases, with 9 bases left between them. The CDR3 nucleotides read TGCGCCAGCAGCTTGGGAGGGGAGGCAGATACGCAGTATTTT. Amino acid sequence: CASSLGGEADTQYF. The full variable domain, completed using reference TRBV5-1 and TRBJ2-3, is KAGVTQTPRYLIKTRGQQVTLSCSPISGHRSVSWYQQTPGQGLQFLFEYFSETQRNKGNFPGRFSGRQFSNSRSEMNVSTLELGDSALYLCASSLGGEADTQYFGPGTRLTVL.

The V gene is TRBV7-2, the J gene TRBJ2-3; no clear D gene. The CDR3 has 15 amino acids. Trimming shortened V by 1 base and J by 2 bases, and 10 bases separated the two germline ends. CDR1 is SGHTA, CDR2 FQGNSA, per germline. The CDR3 DNA reads TGTGCCAGCAGCTTAGTAATAGCTCCCACAGATACGCAGTATTTT. The encoded protein is CASSLVIAPTDTQYF.

The chain links TRBV30 to TRBJ2-3; 8 positions agree with TRBD2. This CDR3 comprises 15 residues. Germline CDR1 GTSNPN, CDR2 SVGIG (reference sequence). J lost 3 bases, V lost 2 bases, and 7 bases had no gene match. The CDR3 DNA reads as TGTGCCTGGAGTCGGGGGGGAGGAGGGACAGATACGCAGTATTTT. The encoded protein is CAWSRGGGGTDTQYF.

The V gene is TRBV4-1, the J gene TRBJ1-4; 7 bases map to TRBD1. The ends lost 0 bases at V and 6 bases at J; junction bases unmatched: 4. The germline V gene has CDR1 MGHRA and CDR2 YSYEKL. This CDR3 spans 15 amino acids. DNA for the CDR3: TGCGCCAGCAGCCAAGATGCCCAGGGGGATGAAAAACTGTTTTTT. This codes for CASSQDAQGDEKLFF.

This chain connects TRBV19 to TRBJ2-3; D gene uncertain. Per germline, CDR1 LNHDA and CDR2 SQIVND (reference sequence). The length of the CDR3 is 14 residues. Trimming pared 0 bases from V and 4 bases from J, leaving 8 bases between. CDR3 in DNA: TGTGCCAGTAGTATAGATTTGGCCTCAGATACGCAGTATTTT. Translated: CASSIDLASDTQYF.

This clone was detected only once. The chain joins TRBV19 to TRBJ2-7; a weak D match, TRBD1 (5 bases). The CDR3 is 13 residues long. The germline CDR1 and CDR2 sequences are LNHDA and SQIVND (reference sequence). Between the trimmed V and J ends, which lost 5 bases and 4 bases, there was a span of 12 bases. CDR3 coding DNA: TGTGCCAGTAGTTCTCGGACAAGATACGAGCAGTACTTC. Its protein is CASSSRTRYEQYF. The variable domain in full, with the rest retrieved from reference TRBV19 and TRBJ2-7, is DGGITQSPKYLFRKEGQNVTLSCEQNLNHDAMYWYRQDPGQGLRLIYYSQIVNDFQKGDIAEGYSVSREKKESFPLTVTSAQKNPTAFYLCASSSRTRYEQYFGPGTRLTVT.

The chain has TRBV15 and TRBJ2-2; TRBD1 aligns across 9 bases. The CDR3 runs to 18 residues. V lost 0 bases, J lost 4 bases, and 9 bases stayed unmatched. The V gene's germline CDR1 is LNHNV and CDR2 YYDKDF (reference sequence). In DNA form, the CDR3 reads TGTGCCACCAGCAGAGATATTACCGGGACAGGGACCACCGGGGAGCTGTTTTTT. This sequence encodes CATSRDITGTGTTGELFF.

About this clone: This same CDR3 is encoded by further DNA sequences in the sample. The J gene is TRBJ2-3, the V gene TRBV29-1; no clear D gene. The CDR3 loop spans 12 amino acids. The germline V gene encodes CDR1 SQVTM and CDR2 ANQGSEA. V shed 2 bases and J shed 1 base, with 4 bases lying between them. CDR3 nucleotides: TGCAGCGTTGAACGGGGCACAGATACGCAGTATTTT. Its translation is CSVERGTDTQYF.

The rearrangement uses TRBV28 and TRBJ2-3; 8 nucleotides match TRBD2. V was pared by 6 bases and J by 4 bases, with 15 bases of the junction left unmatched. CDR1 and CDR2 from the germline V gene are MDHEN and SYDVKM. The CDR3 has 17 residues. This CDR3 reads CASSPPGSGISPDTQYF. For the CDR3, the DNA is TGTGCCAGCAGCCCCCCCGGTAGCGGGATTAGCCCAGATACGCAGTATTTT. The full variable domain, with the rest looked up from reference TRBV28 and TRBJ2-3, is DVKVTQSSRYLVKRTGEKVFLECVQDMDHENMFWYRQDPGLGLRLIYFSYDVKMKEKGDIPEGYSVSREKKERFSLILESASTNQTSMYLCASSPPGSGISPDTQYFGPGTRLTVL.

This clone was recorded once. This chain joins TRBV7-6 and TRBJ1-4; D possibly corresponds to TRBD1 (6 bases). Germline CDR1 and CDR2: SGHVS and FNYEAQ. Trimming cost V 1 base and J 4 bases, with 10 bases left between them. CDR3 length equals 15 residues. CDR3 in DNA: TGTGCCAGCAGCTTAGGCAGGGGCGGTAATGAAAAACTGTTTTTT. Protein product: CASSLGRGGNEKLFF.

The V call is TRBV30, the J call TRBJ1-2, with D possibly TRBD1 on 6 matching bases. The CDR3 is made up of 15 amino acids. The V end was cut by 2 bases, the J end by 2 bases, with 15 bases between. The germline CDR1 and CDR2 sequences are GTSNPN and SVGIG (reference sequence). The CDR3, as DNA: TGTGCCTGGAGTCGTAATTGGCAGGGGAACTATGGCTACACCTTC. Protein sequence: CAWSRNWQGNYGYTF.

The chain carries TRBV7-3 and TRBJ2-1, with 9 bases aligning to TRBD1. The CDR3 loop spans 19 amino acids. Germline CDR1 and CDR2: SGHTA and FQGTGA. V lost 5 bases to trimming and J lost 7 bases; unmatched junction nucleotides: 21. CDR3 in DNA: TGTGCCAGCAGCCCCACAGGGGGCATAAGGCTAGCCTCCCCTAATGAGCAGTTCTTC. It translates to CASSPTGGIRLASPNEQFF.

V usage is TRBV5-4 and J usage is TRBJ2-7; TRBD1 agrees at 9 bases. The J call may be in error: the DNA end matches TRBJ2-1 better. Germline CDR1 SGHNT, CDR2 YYREEE (reference sequence). This CDR3 contains 15 residues. CDR3 amino acids: CASRPTGGGSYEQFF. The CDR3 nucleotides are TGTGCCAGCAGGCCGACAGGGGGAGGCTCCTACGAGCAGTTCTTC.

The chain combines TRBV6-5 with TRBJ1-4, with D possibly TRBD1 on 6 matching bases. From germline, CDR1 is MNHEY and CDR2 SVGAGI. V dropped 6 bases and J dropped 11 bases, with 22 bases sitting between them. The CDR3 is 15 amino acids. The CDR3 DNA sequence: TGTGCCAGCAGACGGGACGGGGAGGGGGTGGGGAAACTGTTTTTT. Translated: CASRRDGEGVGKLFF.

CDR3 in DNA: TGTGCCAGTAGCGAGGAGCAACGTAGGGGCGAGCAGTACTTC. The encoded protein is CASSEEQRRGEQYF. V usage is TRBV19 and J usage is TRBJ2-7; possible D gene TRBD1, 5 bases. The CDR3 contains 14 residues. Germline V lookup: CDR1 LNHDA, CDR2 SQIVND (reference sequence). Between the trimmed V and J ends, which lost 6 bases and 6 bases, there was a span of 18 bases.

The chain employs TRBV5-1 and TRBJ2-7; tentative D call: TRBD2 (6 bases). Germline loops: CDR1 SGHRS, CDR2 YFSETQ. The CDR3 extends over 15 amino acids. Deletions cut 2 bases from V and 0 bases from J, with 12 bases between. The CDR3 bases are TGCGCCAGCAGCTTAGGACTAACCTCCTCCTACGAGCAGTACTTC. It translates to CASSLGLTSSYEQYF. Supplemented by reference TRBV5-1 and TRBJ2-7, the full variable domain reads KAGVTQTPRYLIKTRGQQVTLSCSPISGHRSVSWYQQTPGQGLQFLFEYFSETQRNKGNFPGRFSGRQFSNSRSEMNVSTLELGDSALYLCASSLGLTSSYEQYFGPGTRLTVT.

The J gene is TRBJ1-5, the V gene TRBV7-9, with 9 nucleotides matching TRBD1. The CDR3 consists of 15 residues. Trimming took 5 bases from V and 2 from J; bases not matched to a gene: 4. Germline V gene lookup returns CDR1 SEHNR and CDR2 FQNEAQ (reference sequence). CDR3 DNA: TGTGCCAGCAGCACAGGGGGCGTCGGCAATCAGCCCCAGCATTTT. Amino acids: CASSTGGVGNQPQHF.

CDR3 residues: CASSLSTGNGYTF. The CDR3 bases are TGCGCCAGCAGCCTCTCCACAGGGAATGGCTACACCTTC. The V call is TRBV5-1, the J call TRBJ1-2, with a tentative D call TRBD1 (6 bases). This CDR3 is built from 13 residues. Trimming removed 4 bases from V and 6 bases from J, with 13 bases in between. Germline CDR1 SGHRS, CDR2 YFSETQ.

The chain carries TRBV7-9 and TRBJ2-5; D is possibly TRBD1 (5 bases). The V gene's germline CDR1 is SEHNR and CDR2 FQNEAQ (reference sequence). Trimming took 5 bases from V and 3 from J, leaving 19 bases between them. The CDR3 sequence is 16 residues long. This CDR3 reads CASSTGVRGREETQYF. The CDR3, as DNA: TGTGCCAGCAGCACCGGAGTAAGAGGCAGGGAAGAGACCCAGTACTTC.

In this sample, this clone turned up a few times. The chain employs TRBV5-1 and TRBJ2-7; TRBD2 matches at 12 bases. Germline loops: CDR1 SGHRS, CDR2 YFSETQ. The length of the CDR3 is 14 residues. The junction had 8 bases not matched to a gene; V was cut back by 6 bases and J by 7 bases. This CDR3 is CASTLTSGSREQYF. The CDR3, as DNA: TGCGCCAGCACCCTGACTAGCGGGAGTCGAGAGCAGTACTTC.

V usage is TRBV4-1 and J usage is TRBJ2-4; possibly TRBD2 for D (6 bases). Germline CDR1 reads MGHRA; CDR2 reads YSYEKL. This CDR3 is built from 14 residues. With 3 bases removed from V and 8 bases from J, the gap between germline ends came to 14 bases. CDR3 DNA sequence: TGCGCCAGCAGCCAGGCGGGACCCGGGGACATTCAGTACTTC. As protein: CASSQAGPGDIQYF.